This T cell receptor beta chain is from a study of cytomegalovirus exposure and HLA in healthy donors. General study points: Later on, an analysis tied 15,000 to 20,000 TCR beta sequences to HLA alleles at 0.05 false discovery rate.

This clone has just one count. What it recognizes is unknown. The PCR contained 60 Vbeta and 13 Jbeta primers. Assay: immunoSEQ multiplex PCR; the TCRdb copy retains only in-frame clones and omits some. The sample yields 95,000 to 100,000 clones, roughly three quarters seen once. This sequence was found in a man aged 35-49 years in good health and CMV-seronegative. Sequenced input: PBMCs.

This CDR3 reads CASSSVQPQHF. CDR3 in DNA: TGTGCCAGCAGTTCCGTACAGCCCCAGCATTTT. The J gene is TRBJ1-5, the V gene TRBV28; D uncertain. Germline CDR1 MDHEN, CDR2 SYDVKM. Trimming pared 4 bases from V and 7 bases from J, leaving 5 bases between. The CDR3 sequence is 11 residues long.